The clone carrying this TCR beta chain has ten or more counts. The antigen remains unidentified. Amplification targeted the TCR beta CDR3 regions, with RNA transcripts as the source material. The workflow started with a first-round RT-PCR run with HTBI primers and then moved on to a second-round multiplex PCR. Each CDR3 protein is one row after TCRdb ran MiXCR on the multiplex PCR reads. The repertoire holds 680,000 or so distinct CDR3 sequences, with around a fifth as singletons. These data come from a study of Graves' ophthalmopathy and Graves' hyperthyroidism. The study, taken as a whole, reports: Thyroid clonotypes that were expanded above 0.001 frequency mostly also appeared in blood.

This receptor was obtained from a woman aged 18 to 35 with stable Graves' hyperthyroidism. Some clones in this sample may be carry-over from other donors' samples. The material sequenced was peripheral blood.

For the CDR3, the DNA is TGCGCCAGCAACATGGGCGGAAGACTCCACTTT. It yields the protein CASNMGGRLHF. The chain uses TRBV5-1 and TRBJ1-6, with D unresolved. In germline, CDR1 is SGHRS, CDR2 YFSETQ. V shed 6 bases and J shed 16 bases, with 14 bases lying between them. The CDR3 runs 11 residues.